This T cell receptor beta chain comes out of a study of CXCR3-negative and CXCR3-positive naive CD8 T cells. Study-wide points: Greater hydrophobicity was found in TRB CDR3s of CXCR3-positive naive cells than of CXCR3-negative naive cells. Memory CD8+ T cell repertoires were far less diverse than both naive subsets. Naive subsets showed comparable surface CD5, and TCR interaction strength was also inferred from TRB CDR3 physicochemistry.

UMI-labeled 5' RACE yielded the TRB cDNA libraries. From the 5' RACE reads, TCRdb lists one entry per CDR3 protein and no DNA. This sample's clone table lists some 54,000 distinct CDR3 sequences. Germline V lookup: CDR1 MNHEY, CDR2 SMNVEV (reference sequence). This CDR3 comprises 15 residues. Sorts that each held around 300,000 cells were run in triplicate for every CD8+ T cell subset. Naive cells were sorted as CD45RO-, CCR7+, CD27+ and CD95-. Comment on this clonotype: Antigen specificity is unknown.

The clonotype originates from a human donor in good health. Some clones in this sample may be carry-over from other donors' samples. Sequenced sample: naive CXCR3+ CD8+ T cells from blood. Subset of the sample: CD45RO-CCR7+CD27+CD95- naive CD8+ T cells expressing CXCR3 (TNR3+). The chain uses TRBV27 and TRBJ2-3; TCRdb designates TRBD1, a call that cannot be tested without DNA. The CDR3 reads CASSLERGGTDTQYF.